The source of this T cell receptor beta chain is a study of tumor-infiltrating lymphocytes in primary liver carcinoma. Turning to the study itself: Roughly 3.5 to 7.5 million productive TCRbeta reads were obtained per sample, with similar numbers across tissue types.

Notes on this clonotype: No antigen is known for it. The junction and the germline gene differ at one end; a read error may be behind it.

Germline V CDR1 and CDR2: SGHAT, FQNNGV. The CDR3 loop spans 13 amino acids. Starting material for RNA and DNA co-extraction consisted of roughly 20-34 mg of unsorted bulk tissue. By surgical resection, the patients were treated for their primary liver carcinoma. Every single tumor sample held over 85% viable tumor cells. Reverse transcription of approximately 520 ng total RNA with a constant-region primer produced TCR beta cDNA. Three rounds of nested multiplex PCR with slightly modified ARM-PCR produced TCR beta libraries. For around 10 cycles apiece, the opening two PCR rounds ran with TRBV1-TRBV30 forward primers and a C-beta reverse primer. In TCRdb, the multiplex PCR reads were re-called with MiXCR into one record per CDR3 protein. The sample yields tens of thousands of distinct CDR3 sequences, about two thirds seen once. Whole-study results and caveats: Significantly greater top-250-clone fractions characterized tumors relative to blood (p = 0.039).

The J gene is TRBJ2-2, the V gene TRBV11-2; 7 nucleotides line up with TRBD2. Material for sequencing was liver tumor tissue from sampling region 5. Subset defined: tumor region T5, tumor centre. The TCR comes from a man between 40 and 49 years old with primary liver carcinoma and hepatitis B virus infection. The CDR3 is CASSSLPTGGLFF. As DNA, the CDR3 is TGTGCCAGCAGCTCCCTACCTACGGGGGGGCTGTTTTTT.